The 21 T cell receptor beta chains below all came from one sample that was sequenced in a study of early T cells in non-severe SARS-CoV-2 infection. TCRdb reanalysed the 5' RACE reads using MiXCR and keeps one entry per CDR3 protein. In the table there are about 80,000 distinct CDR3 sequences, over 4% of which are singletons. This material consisted of whole blood, taken at baseline. Receptors originate from an adult who was a healthcare worker with PCR-confirmed SARS-CoV-2 infection or an uninfected control (not recorded which).

This clonotype was seen ten or more times. This chain links TRBV7-9 with TRBJ1-5; D unresolved. V gave up 1 base and J gave up 6 bases, with 4 bases separating them. The CDR3 spans 12 residues. Germline CDR1 and CDR2: SEHNR and FQNEAQ (reference sequence). In nucleotides, the CDR3 is TGTGCCAGCAGCTTAGTTGGTCAGCCCCAGCATTTT. It yields the protein CASSLVGQPQHF.

V is TRBV6-2 or TRBV6-3 and J is TRBJ2-1; 12 bases are shared with TRBD1. The CDR3 sequence is 16 residues long. V lost 5 bases, J lost 9 bases, and 11 bases stayed unmatched. In germline, CDR1 is MNHEY, CDR2 SVGEGT. This CDR3 is CASSDWDRGRVSEQFF. DNA of the CDR3: TGTGCCAGCAGTGACTGGGACAGGGGGCGCGTAAGTGAGCAGTTCTTC.

This clonotype occurred many times. The V and J genes are TRBV6-5 and TRBJ1-1; 7 bases fit TRBD1. In germline, CDR1 is MNHEY, CDR2 SVGAGI. The CDR3 spans 17 residues. The V and J ends lost 5 bases and 1 base, in that order; junction bases with no gene match: 13. This CDR3 is CASSPDRRTAANTEAFF. The CDR3 coding sequence is TGTGCCAGCAGTCCGGACAGGCGGACCGCAGCGAACACTGAAGCTTTCTTT.

In this sample, this clonotype turned up a few times. The V and J genes are TRBV6-2 or TRBV6-3 and TRBJ1-2; weak D call: TRBD1 (5 bases). The V end lost 6 bases, the J end lost 5 bases, and 16 bases lay between the germline ends. CDR3 length: 14 residues. Germline V gene sequence: CDR1 MNHEY, CDR2 SVGEGT. The CDR3 sequence: CASRALGTEYGYTF. In nucleotides, the CDR3 is TGTGCCAGCAGAGCGTTGGGGACTGAGTATGGCTACACCTTC.

This clonotype was picked up a small number of times. The V gene is TRBV7-2, the J gene TRBJ1-2, with D possibly matching TRBD1 (6 bases). V was trimmed by 2 bases and J by 4 bases, leaving 20 bases between them. The CDR3 loop spans 17 amino acids. Germline CDR1 is SGHTA and CDR2 is FQGNSA. DNA of the CDR3: TGTGCCAGCAGCTTAAAACTTCAATTGGGGGCGCGCTATGGCTACACCTTC. Amino acids: CASSLKLQLGARYGYTF.

This clonotype was observed at least ten times. The rearrangement uses TRBV18 and TRBJ1-1; D is uncertain. With 5 bases removed from V and 5 bases from J, the gap between germline ends came to 12 bases. This CDR3 is 13 amino acids long. In germline, CDR1 is KGHSH, CDR2 LQKENI. CDR3 amino acids: CASSSGGWTEAFF. CDR3 DNA sequence: TGTGCCAGCTCATCGGGAGGATGGACTGAAGCTTTCTTT.

This clonotype appeared many times. The gene calls are TRBV19 and TRBJ2-1; the D is unclear. Looked up from germline, CDR1 is LNHDA and CDR2 is SQIVND (reference sequence). The CDR3 is made up of 11 amino acids. V lost 4 bases and J 7 bases, leaving 5 bases between the germline ends. Written as DNA, the CDR3 is TGTGCCAGTAGTAGGTGGAATGAGCAGTTCTTC. Its translation is CASSRWNEQFF. Supplemented by reference TRBV19 and TRBJ2-1, the full variable domain reads DGGITQSPKYLFRKEGQNVTLSCEQNLNHDAMYWYRQDPGQGLRLIYYSQIVNDFQKGDIAEGYSVSREKKESFPLTVTSAQKNPTAFYLCASSRWNEQFFGPGTRLTVL.

The chain has TRBV7-8 and TRBJ2-1; 9 positions agree with TRBD1. Germline V gives CDR1 SGHVS, CDR2 FQNEAQ. The CDR3 extends over 15 amino acids. With 5 bases clipped from V and 12 bases from J, the junction kept 14 bases outside the gene matches. CDR3 DNA: TGTGCCAGCAGCCTCCGGGACAGGGCGTTAGGTAGGCAGTTCTTC. It translates to CASSLRDRALGRQFF.

This clonotype has just a few counts. The chain combines TRBV19 with TRBJ1-2; TRBD1 agrees at 10 bases. The CDR3 length is 15 residues. The trim removed 6 bases at V and 5 bases at J, leaving 9 bases unmatched. The V gene's germline CDR1 is LNHDA and CDR2 SQIVND (reference sequence). Here the CDR3 DNA reads TGTGCCAGTAGACTGGGACAGGGGATTGGGTATGGCTACACCTTC. Amino acid sequence: CASRLGQGIGYGYTF.

This clonotype was found a few times. The rearrangement joins TRBV11-3 to TRBJ2-5; 7 nucleotides agree with TRBD2. Germline assignment: CDR1 SGHNT and CDR2 YENEEA. CDR3 length: 15 amino acids. The ends lost 5 bases at V and 8 bases at J; junction bases unmatched: 14. The CDR3 here is CASSPSSSAGETQYF. For the CDR3, the DNA is TGTGCCAGCAGCCCCTCCAGCTCGGCGGGAGAAACCCAGTACTTC.

The table lists this clonotype with many counts. The genes are TRBV19 and TRBJ2-1; TRBD2 agrees at 8 bases. Trimming removed 6 bases from V and 8 bases from J; junction bases left unmatched: 15. Germline-derived CDR1 and CDR2 are LNHDA and SQIVND (reference sequence). The CDR3 spans 16 residues. The CDR3 DNA sequence: TGTGCCAGTAGCCCGGGACCGGGACTAGTAACCGATGAGCAGTTCTTC. This sequence encodes CASSPGPGLVTDEQFF.

This clonotype was detected only a few times. The chain employs TRBV14 and TRBJ2-1, with D unclear. The V end lost 2 bases, the J end lost 0 bases, and 14 bases lay between the germline ends. The germline V gene encodes CDR1 SGHDN and CDR2 FVKESK. The CDR3 is made up of 17 amino acids. The CDR3 coding sequence is TGTGCCAGCAGCCAACTTGGGTCTCCAAGCTCCTACAATGAGCAGTTCTTC. Protein sequence: CASSQLGSPSSYNEQFF.

This chain connects TRBV6-6 to TRBJ2-7; TRBD2 might be the D (6 bases). V lost 0 bases to trimming and J lost 5 bases, with 8 bases between them. The CDR3 runs to 13 residues. From germline, CDR1 is MNHNY and CDR2 SVGAGI (reference sequence). The CDR3 DNA follows: TGTGCCAGCAGTTACTCGTGGGGGGACGAGCAGTACTTC. Protein product: CASSYSWGDEQYF.

The V call is TRBV2, the J call TRBJ2-7; the match to TRBD2 covers 9 bases. The CDR3 consists of 14 residues. J gave up 4 bases and V 4 bases, and 5 bases lay outside the gene matches. From germline, CDR1 is SNHLY and CDR2 FYNNEI. The CDR3 loop reads CASSVRREGYEQYF. CDR3 sequence (DNA): TGTGCCAGCAGTGTGCGGCGGGAGGGGTACGAGCAGTACTTC. The full variable domain, in which reference TRBV2 and TRBJ2-7 provide the parts outside the CDR3, is EPEVTQTPSHQVTQMGQEVILRCVPISNHLYFYWYRQILGQKVEFLVSFYNNEISEKSEIFDDQFSVERPDGSNFTLKIRSTKLEDSAMYFCASSVRREGYEQYFGPGTRLTVT.

CDR3 DNA: TGCAGCACCCTCCGGCCGACGTTCTCCTACAATGAGCAGTTCTTC. It specifies CSTLRPTFSYNEQFF. The chain is built from TRBV20-1 and TRBJ2-1; D remains ambiguous. CDR1 is DFQATT and CDR2 is SNEGSKA in the germline V gene (reference sequence). This CDR3 has 15 residues.

This clonotype was recorded at least ten times. The chain links TRBV27 to TRBJ2-1; the match to TRBD2 covers 12 bases. Germline assignment: CDR1 MNHEY and CDR2 SMNVEV (reference sequence). V dropped 2 bases and J dropped 5; count of bases not matched to a gene: 4. The CDR3 totals 16 residues. Here the CDR3 reads CASSLTPSGRDNEQFF. DNA for the CDR3: TGTGCCAGCAGTTTAACCCCTAGCGGGAGGGACAATGAGCAGTTCTTC.

This clonotype was recorded at least ten times. V and J are TRBV7-2 and TRBJ2-7; 8 bases agree with TRBD1. The CDR3 has 13 residues. The germline gives CDR1 SGHTA, CDR2 FQGNSA. V dropped 4 bases and J dropped 5; count of bases not matched to a gene: 4. This CDR3 is CASSWKTGDEQYF. CDR3 bases: TGTGCCAGCAGCTGGAAGACAGGGGACGAGCAGTACTTC.

V and J are TRBV19 and TRBJ2-1, with 10 positions matching TRBD2. V gave up 6 bases and J gave up 3 bases; unmatched junction bases: 8. Germline assignment: CDR1 LNHDA and CDR2 SQIVND (reference sequence). This CDR3 spans 16 amino acids. In nucleotides, the CDR3 is TGTGCCAGTAGACCGCTAGCGGGAGTAGTCTACAATGAGCAGTTCTTC. Residues: CASRPLAGVVYNEQFF.

At least ten counts were recorded for this clonotype. J is TRBJ2-5 and V is TRBV29-1; 10 bases align to TRBD1. The CDR3 loop spans 15 amino acids. The J segment lost 2 bases and the V segment lost 7 bases, leaving 10 bases of the junction unmatched. Looked up from germline, CDR1 is SQVTM and CDR2 is ANQGSEA. The CDR3 spells CSGRDRGRGQETQYF. The CDR3 region has the DNA TGCAGCGGCCGGGACAGGGGCAGGGGGCAAGAGACCCAGTACTTC.

This clonotype was observed a few times. CDR3: CASKGNRGGRETQYF. CDR3 in DNA: TGTGCCAGCAAGGGCAACAGGGGAGGGCGGGAGACCCAGTACTTC. V gene TRBV28 combines with J gene TRBJ2-5; D assignment may be TRBD1 or TRBD2 (7 bases each). Looked up from germline, CDR1 is MDHEN and CDR2 is SYDVKM. The V end lost 7 bases, the J end lost 5 bases, and 20 bases lay between the germline ends. This CDR3 spans 15 amino acids.

This clonotype was counted ten times or more. The CDR3 protein is CASSGSGTSGRNEQFF. The CDR3 nucleotides read TGTGCCAGCAGTGGGTCCGGGACTAGCGGGAGGAATGAGCAGTTCTTC. The chain couples TRBV6-1 to TRBJ2-1, with TRBD2 identical over 15 bases. CDR3 length equals 16 residues. The trim removed 4 bases at V and 7 bases at J, leaving 5 bases unmatched. The germline CDR1 and CDR2 sequences are MNHNS and SASEGT.